One and the same sample provided the 15 T cell receptor beta chains below, sequenced in a study of shared clonotypes between healthy human individuals. The repertoire was sequenced with immunoSEQ multiplex PCR; TCRdb's copy has only in-frame clones and lacks some. The sample lists approximately 620,000 clones, almost 97% seen once, with about 0.057% in the top ten. Source material: naive CD4+ T cells sorted from blood. Subset denoted: CD45RA+ positively selected. The receptors were gathered from a woman between 25 and 40 years old in good health.

The CDR3 sequence is CTSSQPMGTGEALDEQYF. CDR3 coding DNA: TGCACCAGCAGCCAACCCATGGGGACAGGCGAAGCCCTCGACGAGCAGTACTTC. This chain links TRBV1 with TRBJ2-7; the table gives TRBD1 as D, unverified against the DNA. TRBV1 is shown as a pseudogene. The CDR3 sequence is 18 residues long.

The J gene is TRBJ2-3, the V gene TRBV5-6; 8 nucleotides agree with TRBD2. V lost 1 base to trimming and J lost 5 bases; unmatched junction nucleotides: 9. Germline CDR1 SGHDT, CDR2 YYEEEE. The CDR3 totals 16 residues. Here the CDR3 DNA reads TGTGCCAGCAGCTTGAACCCTAGCGGGTCGGGAGATACGCAGTATTTT. It yields the protein CASSLNPSGSGDTQYF.

A word on this clone: This sample also contains other DNA sequences that code for the same CDR3. The chain has TRBV20-1 and TRBJ2-5; D is ambiguous. CDR3 length equals 11 residues. Per the germline V gene, CDR1 is DFQATT and CDR2 is SNEGSKA (reference sequence). With 2 bases removed from V and 4 bases from J, the gap between germline ends came to 5 bases. The CDR3, as DNA: TGCAGTGCTAGATCGGGAGAGACCCAGTACTTC. It encodes CSARSGETQYF.

The gene calls are TRBV19 and TRBJ2-3, with D possibly being TRBD2 (6 bases). V shed 9 bases and J shed 2 bases, with 21 bases lying between them. The CDR3 consists of 16 residues. Germline values: CDR1 LNHDA, CDR2 SQIVND (reference sequence). Here the CDR3 reads CASQSLSGYYTDTQYF. As DNA, the CDR3 is TGTGCCAGCCAATCTCTTAGCGGCTATTACACAGATACGCAGTATTTT.

The rearrangement joins TRBV5-1 to TRBJ2-2; 11 bases are a match to TRBD2. This CDR3 comprises 16 residues. The germline gives CDR1 SGHRS, CDR2 YFSETQ. J was trimmed by 6 bases and V by 0 bases; bases with no gene match: 4. Written as DNA, the CDR3 is TGCGCCAGCAGCTTGGTGTCTAGCGGGAGGCCCGGGGAGCTGTTTTTT. Translating it yields CASSLVSSGRPGELFF.

The chain joins TRBV6-6 to TRBJ2-4, with D possibly called TRBD1 or TRBD2 (5 bases each). CDR3 length: 15 amino acids. V lost 6 bases and J 5 bases, leaving 17 bases between the germline ends. From germline, CDR1 is MNHNY and CDR2 SVGAGI (reference sequence). DNA for the CDR3: TGTGCCAGCAGCGCATTGGTGGGGGTAGAAAACATTCAGTACTTC. Amino acid sequence: CASSALVGVENIQYF.

The chain has TRBV10-2 and TRBJ1-5; no definite D call. Trimming took off 7 bases at V and 4 bases at J, with 14 bases between the two ends. Germline V gene data show CDR1 as WSHSY and CDR2 as SAAADI. This CDR3 has 14 residues. The DNA for the CDR3 is TGCGCCAGCAAAGAGTCGTTGGGGAATCAGCCCCAGCATTTT. It yields the protein CASKESLGNQPQHF.

This clone was detected once. This rearrangement joins TRBV28 to TRBJ2-7, with 9 bases identical to TRBD1. Germline assignment: CDR1 MDHEN and CDR2 SYDVKM. Unmatched junction bases numbered 8, after V lost 5 bases and J lost 0 bases. CDR3 length: 16 residues. For the CDR3, the DNA is TGTGCCAGCAGTCCGACAGGGGGATTGAGCTCCTACGAGCAGTACTTC. Protein sequence: CASSPTGGLSSYEQYF.

In the case of this clone: A read error may account for a junction end that differs from germline. The DNA of the CDR3 is TGTGCCAGCAACTTAGGCGTAGCGGGCAGTGAGACCCAGTACTTC. It encodes CASNLGVAGSETQYF. This chain links TRBV7-9 with TRBJ2-5; 7 nucleotides line up with TRBD2. The CDR3 runs 15 residues. Germline CDR1 and CDR2: SEHNR and FQNEAQ (reference sequence).

As to this clone: One end of the junction fails to match germline, which may point to a read error. The rearrangement links TRBV6-1 to TRBJ2-1; D may be TRBD2 (7 bases). CDR1 is MNHNS and CDR2 is SASEGT in the germline V gene. The CDR3 consists of 11 residues. The CDR3 nucleotides read TGTGCCAGCAGTGAATGGACCGGGGGGCTCTTC. Its translation: CASSEWTGGLF.

The chain carries TRBV2 and TRBJ1-1, with D uncertain. V was trimmed by 3 bases and J by 0 bases, leaving 5 bases between them. Germline values: CDR1 SNHLY, CDR2 FYNNEI. The CDR3 has 13 amino acids. The CDR3 loop is CASSENMNTEAFF. The CDR3 region has the DNA TGTGCCAGCAGTGAGAACATGAACACTGAAGCTTTCTTT.

The genes are TRBV6-6 and TRBJ2-7, with D possibly matching TRBD2 (5 bases). The CDR3 is 13 residues long. V dropped 5 bases and J dropped 0 bases, with 8 bases sitting between them. The germline V gene encodes CDR1 MNHNY and CDR2 SVGAGI (reference sequence). The CDR3 protein is CASSQRISYEQYF. DNA of the CDR3: TGTGCCAGCAGTCAGCGGATCTCCTACGAGCAGTACTTC.

V is TRBV30 and J is TRBJ2-1; the D call may be TRBD1 or TRBD2 (5 bases each). This CDR3 contains 14 residues. Trimming shortened V by 0 bases and J by 5 bases, and 11 bases separated the two germline ends. Per germline, CDR1 GTSNPN and CDR2 SVGIG (reference sequence). The CDR3 DNA reads as TGTGCCTGGAGTGTACGGGACCTAAACAATGAGCAGTTCTTC. Translated, it gives CAWSVRDLNNEQFF.

This chain uses TRBV28 with TRBJ1-1; D remains ambiguous. CDR1 and CDR2 (germline): MDHEN, SYDVKM. This CDR3 has 16 amino acids. The V gene lost 3 bases and the J gene lost 5 bases, with 19 bases spanning the gap. The DNA for the CDR3 is TGTGCCAGCAGTTTTCCGTACGGGGAAGTAAGGACTGAAGCTTTCTTT. Encoded protein: CASSFPYGEVRTEAFF.

The rearrangement uses TRBV5-1 and TRBJ2-5; unclear D gene. The CDR3 is made up of 15 amino acids. V shed 3 bases and J shed 2 bases, with 14 bases lying between them. In germline, CDR1 is SGHRS, CDR2 YFSETQ. The CDR3 bases are TGCGCCAGCAGCTCGGGTAATTTTGAACAAGAGACCCAGTACTTC. This codes for CASSSGNFEQETQYF.